Below are 14 T cell receptor beta chains sequenced from a single sample in a study of somatic mutations in cytotoxic T cells in rheumatoid arthritis. The protocol was immunoSEQ multiplex PCR, while the TCRdb copy is restricted to in-frame clones and leaves out a portion. In the table there are about 14,000 clones, over 70% of which are singletons. Input material: CD8+ T cells sorted from blood. Receptors were obtained from an adult with rheumatoid arthritis.

This clone came up once. The chain employs TRBV9 and TRBJ2-3, with unresolved D. This CDR3 has 14 amino acids. V lost 1 base to trimming and J lost 2 bases, with 8 bases between them. CDR1 and CDR2 (germline): SGDLS, YYNGEE. The CDR3 DNA reads as TGTGCCAGCAGCGTATTAGACACCACAGATACGCAGTATTTT. Encoded protein: CASSVLDTTDTQYF.

CDR3 residues: CASRGSIADTQYF. The CDR3 coding sequence is TGTGCCAGCAGAGGGAGTATCGCAGATACGCAGTATTTT. V usage is TRBV28 and J usage is TRBJ2-3; D possibly corresponds to TRBD2 (5 bases). This CDR3 contains 13 residues. The V gene lost 6 bases and the J gene lost 4 bases, with 11 bases spanning the gap. Per germline, CDR1 MDHEN and CDR2 SYDVKM.

The rearrangement uses TRBV6-6 and TRBJ1-3; D ambiguous. The CDR3 has 12 residues. V lost 8 bases and J lost 2, with 7 bases in between. The germline CDR1 and CDR2 sequences are MNHNY and SVGAGI (reference sequence). Here the CDR3 DNA reads TGTGCCAGCCGGAGGCCTGGAAACACCATATATTTT. The encoded protein is CASRRPGNTIYF.

The chain employs TRBV11-2 and TRBJ1-2; D gene uncertain. The V end was cut by 0 bases, the J end by 4 bases, with 9 bases between. The CDR3 contains 14 residues. Germline V CDR1 and CDR2: SGHAT, FQNNGV. This CDR3 is CASSLDPGAYGYTF. The CDR3 nucleotides read TGTGCCAGCAGCTTAGATCCCGGAGCCTATGGCTACACCTTC. The full variable domain, in which reference TRBV11-2 and TRBJ1-2 provide the parts outside the CDR3, is EAGVAQSPRYKIIEKRQSVAFWCNPISGHATLYWYQQILGQGPKLLIQFQNNGVVDDSQLPKDRFSAERLKGVDSTLKIQPAKLEDSAVYLCASSLDPGAYGYTFGSGTRLTVV.

This clone is judged medium-sized. The CDR3 loop is CASGWDGSYEQYF. As DNA, the CDR3 is TGCGCCAGCGGCTGGGACGGGTCCTACGAGCAGTACTTC. V gene TRBV5-1 combines with J gene TRBJ2-7; D assignment may be TRBD1 or TRBD2 (5 bases each). The CDR3 length is 13 residues. Germline V gene data show CDR1 as SGHRS and CDR2 as YFSETQ. V was trimmed by 7 bases and J by 1 base, leaving 12 bases between them.

The rearrangement links TRBV5-5 to TRBJ2-2; 10 bases fit TRBD2. The germline gives CDR1 SGHKS, CDR2 YYEKEE (reference sequence). CDR3 length: 15 residues. J gave up 8 bases and V 7 bases, and 11 bases lay outside the gene matches. The CDR3 bases are TGTGCCAGCGGCACAGCGGGAGGGCCGAGTGGGGAGCTGTTTTTT. The encoded protein is CASGTAGGPSGELFF.

This chain connects TRBV25-1 to TRBJ2-7; TRBD1 or TRBD2 may be the D gene (5 bases each). The CDR3 contains 13 residues. Trimming pared 6 bases from V and 4 bases from J, leaving 13 bases between. CDR1 is MGHDK, CDR2 SYGVNS, per germline. The CDR3 nucleotides read TGTGCCAGCAGCCCCTTGGGGGAGTACGAGCAGTACTTC. This sequence encodes CASSPLGEYEQYF.

By its share, this clone is medium-sized (0.01 to 0.1%). The chain combines TRBV5-6 with TRBJ2-1; D gene uncertain. The V end lost 2 bases, the J end lost 6 bases, and 3 bases lay between the germline ends. The CDR3 contains 11 residues. The germline CDR1 and CDR2 sequences are SGHDT and YYEEEE. For the CDR3, the DNA is TGTGCCAGCAGCTTTAGCAATGAGCAGTTCTTC. Protein: CASSFSNEQFF.

The J gene is TRBJ2-7, the V gene TRBV18, with 8 bases that match TRBD1. Trimming cost V 3 bases and J 2 bases; bases outside gene matches: 6. The CDR3 has 15 residues. The germline V gene has CDR1 KGHSH and CDR2 LQKENI. This CDR3 is CASSPVGQGPYEQYF. The CDR3 region has the DNA TGTGCCAGCTCACCGGTAGGACAGGGCCCCTACGAGCAGTACTTC.

V usage is TRBV28 and J usage is TRBJ2-7; 15 bases line up with TRBD2. This CDR3 spans 20 amino acids. CDR1 and CDR2 from the germline V gene are MDHEN and SYDVKM. V shed 3 bases and J 2 bases; nucleotides not matched to a gene: 14. CDR3 bases: TGTGCCAGCAGTTTGCGACGAGGGAGGACTAGCGGGAGGGGAACCTACGAGCAGTACTTC. As protein: CASSLRRGRTSGRGTYEQYF. Full variable domain (outside the CDR3, taken from reference TRBV28 and TRBJ2-7): DVKVTQSSRYLVKRTGEKVFLECVQDMDHENMFWYRQDPGLGLRLIYFSYDVKMKEKGDIPEGYSVSREKKERFSLILESASTNQTSMYLCASSLRRGRTSGRGTYEQYFGPGTRLTVT.

The V and J genes are TRBV28 and TRBJ2-5; TRBD1 matches at 7 bases. Germline V gene data show CDR1 as MDHEN and CDR2 as SYDVKM. CDR3 length equals 15 residues. V trimming: 4 bases; J trimming: 2 bases; junction bases outside the gene matches: 7. The CDR3 region has the DNA TGTGCCAGCAGTTCCCTGGGACAGCCACAAGAGACCCAGTACTTC. Protein product: CASSSLGQPQETQYF.

The chain employs TRBV28 and TRBJ2-2; D is unclear. V was cut by 8 bases and J by 7 bases, with 11 bases left in between. CDR3 size: 12 residues. Germline CDR1 MDHEN, CDR2 SYDVKM. CDR3 nucleotide sequence: TGTGCCAGCTGGCCAATTGGCGGGGAGCTGTTTTTT. This codes for CASWPIGGELFF.

The chain has TRBV5-1 and TRBJ2-7; D unclear. Germline CDR1 SGHRS, CDR2 YFSETQ. The CDR3 extends over 13 amino acids. V lost 0 bases to trimming and J lost 1 base, with 5 bases between them. CDR3 nucleotide sequence: TGCGCCAGCAGCTTGGCAGAGTCCTACGAGCAGTACTTC. It yields the protein CASSLAESYEQYF. Combining the CDR3 with reference TRBV5-1 and TRBJ2-7 gives the whole variable domain KAGVTQTPRYLIKTRGQQVTLSCSPISGHRSVSWYQQTPGQGLQFLFEYFSETQRNKGNFPGRFSGRQFSNSRSEMNVSTLELGDSALYLCASSLAESYEQYFGPGTRLTVT.

This clone was seen once. V is TRBV28 and J is TRBJ1-2; D remains unclear. Looked up from germline, CDR1 is MDHEN and CDR2 is SYDVKM. V was clipped by 8 bases and J by 0 bases, with 10 bases between them. The CDR3 runs 13 residues. CDR3 loop: CASCKDANYGYTF. The CDR3 DNA follows: TGTGCCAGCTGCAAAGATGCTAACTATGGCTACACCTTC.